The 26 T cell receptor beta chains listed next were all sequenced from one sample in a study of T cells after posttransplantation cyclophosphamide. Clones were sequenced by immunoSEQ multiplex PCR, and TCRdb holds only the in-frame ones, with some missing. The sample includes about 18,000 clones, 83% seen only once; the top ten take approximately 9%. The specimen was memory CD4+ T cells sorted from blood. The receptor source for this set is a man aged 30 to 45 in good health and a related stem cell transplant donor.

This chain joins TRBV5-6 and TRBJ2-7; possibly TRBD1 for D (5 bases). The CDR3 contains 14 residues. Trimming took 4 bases from V and 0 from J, leaving 11 bases between them. Germline CDR1 reads SGHDT; CDR2 reads YYEEEE. This CDR3 reads CASSQAGYSYEQYF. The CDR3 DNA reads TGTGCCAGCAGCCAGGCAGGGTACTCCTACGAGCAGTACTTC.

The chain recombines TRBV5-1 with TRBJ2-5; D gene unclear. This CDR3 contains 13 residues. With 0 bases removed from V and 3 bases from J, the gap between germline ends came to 6 bases. Germline V CDR1 and CDR2: SGHRS, YFSETQ. The CDR3 here is CASSLAGKETQYF. The CDR3 nucleotides are TGCGCCAGCAGCTTGGCAGGCAAAGAGACCCAGTACTTC.

This clone appeared once. V and J are TRBV29-1 and TRBJ2-5, with 8 bases lining up with TRBD1. The germline V gene has CDR1 SQVTM and CDR2 ANQGSEA. CDR3 size: 12 residues. V shed 7 bases, J shed 2 bases, and the junction held 3 bases outside the gene matches. In DNA form, the CDR3 reads TGCAGCGCCGACAGGGGTCAAGAGACCCAGTACTTC. This gives the protein CSADRGQETQYF.

The chain couples TRBV5-1 to TRBJ2-3, with 10 nucleotides matching TRBD2. Germline values: CDR1 SGHRS, CDR2 YFSETQ. This CDR3 is built from 16 residues. The ends lost 0 bases at V and 5 bases at J; junction bases unmatched: 6. The CDR3 nucleotides are TGCGCCAGCAGCTTGGAGCGGGGGGGCAGTAGAGATACGCAGTATTTT. Amino acids: CASSLERGGSRDTQYF.

This chain links TRBV6-6 with TRBJ2-3; possible D gene TRBD1, 6 bases. The V gene lost 6 bases and the J gene lost 4 bases, with 11 bases spanning the gap. Germline V lookup: CDR1 MNHNY, CDR2 SVGAGI (reference sequence). There are 13 residues in the CDR3. CDR3 region: CASSLKGADTQYF. In DNA, the CDR3 is TGTGCCAGCAGCTTAAAGGGGGCAGATACGCAGTATTTT.

The rearrangement uses TRBV19 and TRBJ1-5, with 11 positions matching TRBD1. The CDR3 is 15 amino acids. Germline V CDR1 and CDR2: LNHDA, SQIVND (reference sequence). Trimming at V came to 6 bases and at J to 7 bases, leaving 8 bases not matched to a gene. This CDR3 is CASSEDRGPGQPQHF. The CDR3 DNA sequence: TGTGCCAGTAGCGAGGACAGGGGGCCTGGGCAGCCCCAGCATTTT.

This sequence joins TRBV7-3 and TRBJ2-5, with 8 bases aligning to TRBD2. Germline V gene lookup returns CDR1 SGHTA and CDR2 FQGTGA. V lost 3 bases to trimming and J lost 4 bases; unmatched junction nucleotides: 4. The CDR3 totals 14 residues. CDR3 in amino acids: CASSFGTSGETQYF. CDR3 DNA: TGTGCCAGCAGCTTTGGGACTAGTGGAGAGACCCAGTACTTC. Based on the CDR3 plus reference TRBV7-3 and TRBJ2-5, the full variable domain is GAGVSQTPSNKVTEKGKYVELRCDPISGHTALYWYRQSLGQGPEFLIYFQGTGAADDSGLPNDRFFAVRPEGSVSTLKIQRTERGDSAVYLCASSFGTSGETQYFGPGTRLLVL.

The chain is built from TRBV2 and TRBJ2-1, with D possibly being TRBD1 (7 bases). Deletions cut 6 bases from V and 2 bases from J, with 14 bases between. Germline V CDR1 and CDR2: SNHLY, FYNNEI. The CDR3 runs 15 residues. This CDR3 is CASSTQGGPYNEQFF. CDR3 nucleotide sequence: TGTGCCAGCAGCACTCAGGGGGGCCCCTACAATGAGCAGTTCTTC.

In this sample, this clone turned up a few times. The chain employs TRBV25-1 and TRBJ1-2; TRBD1 agrees at 7 bases. This CDR3 is built from 17 residues. J was trimmed by 2 bases and V by 1 base; bases with no gene match: 10. The germline V gene encodes CDR1 MGHDK and CDR2 SYGVNS. This CDR3 is CASSELGGGGRNYGYTF. In DNA form, the CDR3 reads TGTGCCAGCAGTGAATTAGGAGGGGGCGGACGGAACTATGGCTACACCTTC.

V and J are TRBV5-1 and TRBJ2-1; D gene unclear. Per the germline V gene, CDR1 is SGHRS and CDR2 is YFSETQ. V was trimmed by 5 bases and J by 8 bases, leaving 17 bases between them. The CDR3 is 14 residues long. The CDR3 sequence: CASRVASFTHEQFF. The CDR3 region has the DNA TGCGCCAGCAGAGTTGCGTCGTTCACTCATGAGCAGTTCTTC.

V is TRBV11-2 and J is TRBJ1-3; tentative D call: TRBD1 (6 bases). Germline CDR1 and CDR2: SGHAT and FQNNGV. V lost 8 bases, J lost 3 bases, and 14 bases lay in between. The CDR3 has 14 residues. The chain's CDR3 is CASRRGLDGNTIYF. DNA of the CDR3: TGTGCCAGCCGGCGGGGGCTAGATGGAAACACCATATATTTT.

This rearrangement joins TRBV6-1 to TRBJ2-5; tentative D call: TRBD1 (5 bases). With 7 bases removed from V and 2 bases from J, the gap between germline ends came to 11 bases. The CDR3 is 13 amino acids. Germline CDR1 is MNHNS and CDR2 is SASEGT. The CDR3 bases are TGTGCCAGCAACGAGGACACTCAAGAGACCCAGTACTTC. Translated, it gives CASNEDTQETQYF.

J is TRBJ2-5 and V is TRBV5-1; D is possibly TRBD2 (6 bases). This CDR3 spans 13 amino acids. The germline V gene has CDR1 SGHRS and CDR2 YFSETQ. The V end was cut by 5 bases, the J end by 3 bases, with 11 bases between. This CDR3 is CASRTGDEETQYF. In DNA form, the CDR3 reads TGCGCCAGCAGGACGGGGGATGAAGAGACCCAGTACTTC.

This clone was picked up one time. This chain connects TRBV7-2 to TRBJ2-7, with 7 nucleotides matching TRBD1. The germline gives CDR1 SGHTA, CDR2 FQGNSA. The CDR3 covers 16 residues. J gave up 4 bases and V 3 bases, and 12 bases lay outside the gene matches. The CDR3: CASSFLGQIGRYEQYF. CDR3 coding DNA: TGTGCCAGCAGCTTCCTGGGACAGATAGGAAGGTACGAGCAGTACTTC.

This clone was detected only a few times. This rearrangement joins TRBV19 to TRBJ1-6, with 10 bases aligning to TRBD1. Germline CDR1 is LNHDA and CDR2 is SQIVND (reference sequence). After removal of 5 bases from V and 5 bases from J, the junction contained 6 bases not matched to a gene. CDR3 size: 16 residues. In DNA, the CDR3 is TGTGCCAGTAGTCTCGGACAGGGGGGAAATAATTCACCCCTCCACTTT. This gives the protein CASSLGQGGNNSPLHF.

There are a few counts of this clone. V and J are TRBV5-5 and TRBJ1-2; D unresolved. Between the trimmed V and J ends, which lost 0 bases and 8 bases, there was a span of 11 bases. Germline CDR1 reads SGHKS; CDR2 reads YYEKEE (reference sequence). CDR3 length equals 13 residues. CDR3 amino acids: CASSLEQSLGYTF. The CDR3 coding sequence is TGTGCCAGCAGCTTGGAACAGTCCTTGGGCTACACCTTC. Combining the CDR3 with reference TRBV5-5 and TRBJ1-2 gives the whole variable domain DAGVTQSPTHLIKTRGQQVTLRCSPISGHKSVSWYQQVLGQGPQFIFQYYEKEERGRGNFPDRFSARQFPNYSSELNVNALLLGDSALYLCASSLEQSLGYTFGSGTRLTVV.

J is TRBJ2-7 and V is TRBV6-6, with 7 bases aligning to TRBD2. Germline V gene data show CDR1 as MNHNY and CDR2 as SVGAGI (reference sequence). The CDR3 spans 14 residues. V shed 0 bases, J shed 4 bases, and the junction held 3 bases outside the gene matches. This chain's CDR3 is CASSYSGGYYEQYF. The DNA of the CDR3 is TGTGCCAGCAGTTACTCGGGGGGGTATTACGAGCAGTACTTC.

The chain couples TRBV29-1 to TRBJ2-1; 7 nucleotides agree with TRBD2. Per germline, CDR1 SQVTM and CDR2 ANQGSEA. The CDR3 is made up of 15 amino acids. After removal of 2 bases from V and 7 bases from J, the junction contained 11 bases not matched to a gene. The CDR3 sequence: CSVESSGGMYNEQFF. As DNA, the CDR3 is TGCAGCGTTGAATCGTCGGGGGGTATGTATAATGAGCAGTTCTTC.

The chain recombines TRBV28 with TRBJ2-1; a weak D match, TRBD1 (6 bases). Between the trimmed V and J ends, which lost 1 base and 15 bases, there was a span of 16 bases. The length of the CDR3 is 13 residues. Germline V gene sequence: CDR1 MDHEN, CDR2 SYDVKM. The chain's CDR3 is CASSLSRGQSTFF. The CDR3 DNA is TGTGCCAGCAGTTTATCCCGCGGACAGAGCACGTTCTTC.

The chain combines TRBV5-5 with TRBJ1-2; D unclear. This CDR3 contains 14 residues. Trimming removed 0 bases from V and 6 bases from J, with 12 bases in between. Germline V CDR1 and CDR2: SGHKS, YYEKEE (reference sequence). The CDR3 DNA reads as TGTGCCAGCAGCTTGGAACCGGGAACAAATGGCTACACCTTC. Protein product: CASSLEPGTNGYTF.

J is TRBJ2-7 and V is TRBV7-9; 8 bases align to TRBD1. Germline values: CDR1 SEHNR, CDR2 FQNEAQ (reference sequence). This CDR3 is 15 amino acids long. The ends lost 2 bases at V and 0 bases at J; junction bases unmatched: 3. The CDR3 DNA is TGTGCCAGCAGCTTAAGGCAGGGGGCCTCCTACGAGCAGTACTTC. Translating it yields CASSLRQGASYEQYF.

The chain is built from TRBV5-4 and TRBJ1-1; D is possibly TRBD1 (6 bases). Trimming pared 0 bases from V and 0 bases from J, leaving 9 bases between. This CDR3 is built from 15 residues. The germline V gene encodes CDR1 SGHNT and CDR2 YYREEE (reference sequence). The CDR3 region is CASSLGRDMNTEAFF. The CDR3 nucleotides are TGTGCCAGCAGCTTGGGAAGGGACATGAACACTGAAGCTTTCTTT.

The gene calls are TRBV2 and TRBJ1-2; the D gene is possibly TRBD1 (5 bases). CDR1 and CDR2 from the germline V gene are SNHLY and FYNNEI. Trimming took 4 bases from V and 5 from J, leaving 11 bases between them. The CDR3 runs to 13 residues. The CDR3 DNA follows: TGTGCCAGCAGTGTGCGGGGGAGGTATGGCTACACCTTC. It translates to CASSVRGRYGYTF.

The chain joins TRBV27 to TRBJ1-6; D might be TRBD1 (5 bases). Germline V gives CDR1 MNHEY, CDR2 SMNVEV (reference sequence). Trimming stripped 2 bases from V and 10 bases from J, with 12 bases between. The CDR3 has 14 amino acids. The CDR3 bases are TGTGCCAGCAGTTTAAAAGCAGGGCCATCACCCCTCCACTTT. Residues: CASSLKAGPSPLHF.

The V call is TRBV15, the J call TRBJ2-1; 8 bases are a match to TRBD1. J gave up 4 bases and V 5 bases, and 7 bases lay outside the gene matches. CDR1 and CDR2 (germline): LNHNV, YYDKDF (reference sequence). The length of the CDR3 is 15 residues. The CDR3 nucleotides are TGTGCCACCAGCGGACAGGGAGTTCGGTACAATGAGCAGTTCTTC. Protein sequence: CATSGQGVRYNEQFF.

The V call is TRBV19, the J call TRBJ2-3; the match to TRBD2 covers 9 bases. CDR1 is LNHDA and CDR2 is SQIVND in the germline V gene (reference sequence). The CDR3 runs 16 residues. The ends lost 3 bases at V and 3 bases at J; junction bases unmatched: 7. CDR3 protein: CASSMALAGRTDTQYF. For the CDR3, the DNA is TGTGCCAGTAGTATGGCCCTAGCGGGGCGTACAGATACGCAGTATTTT. Filled out from reference TRBV19 and TRBJ2-3, the complete variable domain reads DGGITQSPKYLFRKEGQNVTLSCEQNLNHDAMYWYRQDPGQGLRLIYYSQIVNDFQKGDIAEGYSVSREKKESFPLTVTSAQKNPTAFYLCASSMALAGRTDTQYFGPGTRLTVL.